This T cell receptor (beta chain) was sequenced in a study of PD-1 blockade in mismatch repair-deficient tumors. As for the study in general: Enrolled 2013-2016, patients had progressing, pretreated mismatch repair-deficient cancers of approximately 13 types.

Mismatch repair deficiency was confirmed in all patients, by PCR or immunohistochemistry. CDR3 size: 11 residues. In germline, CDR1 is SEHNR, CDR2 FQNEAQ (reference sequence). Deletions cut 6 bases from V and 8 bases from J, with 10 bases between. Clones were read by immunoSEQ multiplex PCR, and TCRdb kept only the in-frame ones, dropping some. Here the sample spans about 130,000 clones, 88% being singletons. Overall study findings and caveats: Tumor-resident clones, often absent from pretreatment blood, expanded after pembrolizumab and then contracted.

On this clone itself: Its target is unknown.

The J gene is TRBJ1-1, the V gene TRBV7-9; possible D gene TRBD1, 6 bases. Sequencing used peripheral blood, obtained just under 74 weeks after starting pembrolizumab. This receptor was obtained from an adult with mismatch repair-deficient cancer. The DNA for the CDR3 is TGTGCCAGCAGTTTTGGACAGGAAGCTTTCTTT. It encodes CASSFGQEAFF.